This TCR beta chain was identified in a study of cytotoxic CD8 clonotypes in ibrutinib-treated CLL. About the study: Among patients, roughly 25 responded partially and 2 completely; approximately 14 then stayed remitted and roughly 12 progressed after median approximately 68 months.

About this clone: Its cognate antigen is unknown.

Study results and caveats: A rise in clonality was seen at ibrutinib response, and a fall back toward baseline was seen at progression. At baseline, clonality was higher than in age-matched healthy donors and correlated with CD8+ counts.

Germline CDR1 and CDR2: DFQATT and SNEGSKA (reference sequence). Trimming removed 1 base at V and 7 bases at J, with 8 bases between. The CDR3 totals 11 residues. Sequenced by immunoSEQ multiplex PCR; TCRdb stores in-frame clones only, minus some. The table lists roughly 170,000 clones, more than 80% of them singletons. The chain joins TRBV20-1 to TRBJ2-7, with D unresolved. Sample: PBMCs, taken after 24 months of ibrutinib treatment. The clonotype comes from a human donor with chronic lymphocytic leukemia. The CDR3 is CSARAVGEQYF. CDR3 DNA: TGCAGTGCTAGAGCCGTCGGTGAGCAGTACTTC.